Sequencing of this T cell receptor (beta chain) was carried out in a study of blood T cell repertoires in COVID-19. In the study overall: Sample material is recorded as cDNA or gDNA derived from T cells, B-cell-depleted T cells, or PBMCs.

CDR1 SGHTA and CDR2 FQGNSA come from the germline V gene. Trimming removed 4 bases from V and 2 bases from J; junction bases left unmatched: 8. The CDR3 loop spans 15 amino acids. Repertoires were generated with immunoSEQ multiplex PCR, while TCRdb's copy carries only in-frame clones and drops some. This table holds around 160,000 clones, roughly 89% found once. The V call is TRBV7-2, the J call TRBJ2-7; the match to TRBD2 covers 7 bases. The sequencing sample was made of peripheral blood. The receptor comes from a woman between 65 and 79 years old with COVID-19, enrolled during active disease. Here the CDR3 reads CASSSGGGATYEQYF. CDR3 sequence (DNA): TGTGCCAGCAGCTCGGGCGGGGGAGCTACCTACGAGCAGTACTTC.